These T cell receptor beta chains were read from a single sample in a study of T cell responses to AZD1222 COVID-19 vaccine. Sequenced by immunoSEQ multiplex PCR; TCRdb stores in-frame clones only, minus some. The sample shows 120,000 to 150,000 clones, about 89% of them seen only once. The input for sequencing was peripheral blood, taken on day 0 of MenACWY control vaccination. The receptor set was obtained from an adult in good health. Both conserved end residues are part of each CDR3. A D gene is named only where the DNA matches it firmly. A row's size may be missing; if present it is once, few, many or a size class.

V: TRBV19; D: .; size: .; J: TRBJ1-1; DNA: TGTGCCAGTAGTATAGATCGGAAGCAAAGGGTTTACACTGAAGCTTTCTTT; CDR3: CASSIDRKQRVYTEAFF
V: TRBV15; D: .; size: .; J: TRBJ2-1; DNA: TGTGCCACCAGCGAATTGACAGGAGGATTCAATGAGCAGTTCTTC; CDR3: CATSELTGGFNEQFF
V: TRBV7-9; D: TRBD1; size: .; J: TRBJ1-2; DNA: TGTGCCAGCAGCACCGCAGGGGGCACCAACTATGGCTACACCTTC; CDR3: CASSTAGGTNYGYTF
V: TRBV3-1/TRBV3-2; D: .; size: .; J: TRBJ1-3; DNA: TGTGCCAGCAGCCAACTCTTTGAGGAGTCTGGAAACACCATATATTTT; CDR3: CASSQLFEESGNTIYF
V: TRBV7-2; D: .; size: .; J: TRBJ1-4; DNA: TGTGCCAGCAGCCCCGGAGGAGGGGGTGAAAAACTGTTTTTT; CDR3: CASSPGGGGEKLFF
V: TRBV6-5; D: .; size: .; J: TRBJ1-3; DNA: TGTGCCAGCAGCGACATACGCTCTGGAAACACCATATATTTT; CDR3: CASSDIRSGNTIYF
V: TRBV29-1; D: .; size: .; J: TRBJ1-1; DNA: TGCAGCGTTCTCGGAGGAACAGGGAGCACTGAAGCTTTCTTT; CDR3: CSVLGGTGSTEAFF
V: TRBV5-8; D: TRBD2; size: .; J: TRBJ2-3; DNA: TGTGCCAGCAGCTTCATACCTAGCGGGAGAAGAACAGATACGCAGTATTTT; CDR3: CASSFIPSGRRTDTQYF
V: TRBV4-1; D: TRBD1; size: .; J: TRBJ1-2; DNA: TGCGCCAGCAGGGCCGTTGGACAGGGGTACTATGGCTACACCTTC; CDR3: CASRAVGQGYYGYTF
V: TRBV2; D: .; size: .; J: TRBJ1-6; DNA: TGTGCCAGCAGACGACACGGAGGGAGCTATAATTCACCCCTCCACTTT; CDR3: CASRRHGGSYNSPLHF
V: TRBV7-6; D: .; size: .; J: TRBJ1-1; DNA: TGTGCCAGCAGCTTACGGGAAGGGAACACTGAAGCTTTCTTT; CDR3: CASSLREGNTEAFF
V: TRBV5-4; D: TRBD1; size: .; J: TRBJ2-7; DNA: TGTGCCAGCAGCCGAGGACAGGGGGCATTTTACGAGCAGTACTTC; CDR3: CASSRGQGAFYEQYF
V: TRBV5-1; D: .; size: .; J: TRBJ1-1; DNA: TGCGCCAGCAGCTTGGAGGGGTCGAACACTGAAGCTTTCTTT; CDR3: CASSLEGSNTEAFF
V: TRBV5-1; D: .; size: .; J: TRBJ2-1; DNA: TGCGCCAGCAGCCCAACCCTGTCCTCCTACAATGAGCAGTTCTTC; CDR3: CASSPTLSSYNEQFF
V: TRBV12-3/TRBV12-4; D: .; size: .; J: TRBJ2-5; DNA: TGTGCCAGCAGTTTTAGGCGAGGAGAGACCCAGTACTTC; CDR3: CASSFRRGETQYF
V: TRBV24-1; D: .; size: .; J: TRBJ2-3; DNA: TGTGCCACCAGTCGGCAGGGATTTGATACGCAGTATTTT; CDR3: CATSRQGFDTQYF
V: TRBV30; D: .; size: .; J: TRBJ2-7; DNA: TGTGCCTGGAGCATACAGGCCCGGGGGAAGCAGTACTTC; CDR3: CAWSIQARGKQYF
V: TRBV10-1; D: .; size: .; J: TRBJ1-3; DNA: TGCGCCAGCACGGGCGACTCTGGAAACACCATATATTTT; CDR3: CASTGDSGNTIYF
V: TRBV7-3; D: .; size: .; J: TRBJ1-6; DNA: TGTGCCAGCAGCTTAAATGGGAATTCACCCCTCCACTTT; CDR3: CASSLNGNSPLHF
V: TRBV11-2; D: .; size: once; J: TRBJ2-7; DNA: TGTGCCAGCAGCCCCCTGGTTGCGGGGGCCCCCGGCGAGCAGTACTTC; CDR3: CASSPLVAGAPGEQYF
V: TRBV3-1/TRBV3-2; D: .; size: .; J: TRBJ2-1; DNA: TGTGCCAGCAGTCCTGACTACAATAACAATGAGCAGTTCTTC; CDR3: CASSPDYNNNEQFF
V: TRBV7-9; D: .; size: .; J: TRBJ2-1; DNA: TGTGCCAGCAGCTCCCTCGGGAACAATGAGCAGTTCTTC; CDR3: CASSSLGNNEQFF
V: TRBV5-1; D: .; size: .; J: TRBJ1-2; DNA: TGCGCCAGTTCCCAGAGGGGGGGCGCGAACTATGGCTACACCTTC; CDR3: CASSQRGGANYGYTF
V: TRBV7-9; D: .; size: .; J: TRBJ2-7; DNA: TGTGCCAGCAGTGCGGGGAGCAACGAGCAGTACTTC; CDR3: CASSAGSNEQYF